Below are 13 T cell receptor beta chains sequenced from a single sample in a study of blood T cell repertoires in COVID-19. Measured with immunoSEQ multiplex PCR; TCRdb has only the in-frame clones, and not every one. The table has over 85,000 clones, roughly 86% seen once; the top ten hold more than 9%. Sequencing was carried out using peripheral blood. These TCRs come from a middle-aged man with active or convalescent COVID-19.

The gene calls are TRBV5-6 and TRBJ2-2, with 9 bases matching TRBD2. Germline-derived CDR1 and CDR2 are SGHDT and YYEEEE. The length of the CDR3 is 16 residues. With 2 bases clipped from V and 0 bases from J, the junction kept 2 bases outside the gene matches. CDR3 protein: CASSFSGGPNTGELFF. CDR3 nucleotides: TGTGCCAGCAGCTTTAGCGGGGGACCGAACACCGGGGAGCTGTTTTTT.

The genes are TRBV5-4 and TRBJ2-5; D is undetermined. Looked up from germline, CDR1 is SGHNT and CDR2 is YYREEE (reference sequence). Trimming shortened V by 0 bases and J by 4 bases, and 10 bases separated the two germline ends. CDR3 length equals 14 residues. The DNA of the CDR3 is TGTGCCAGCAGCTTGGGTTGGCAGGCAGAGACCCAGTACTTC. Amino acids: CASSLGWQAETQYF. Drawing the rest from reference TRBV5-4 and TRBJ2-5, the complete variable domain is ETGVTQSPTHLIKTRGQQVTLRCSSQSGHNTVSWYQQALGQGPQFIFQYYREEENGRGNFPPRFSGLQFPNYSSELNVNALELDDSALYLCASSLGWQAETQYFGPGTRLLVL.

This chain links TRBV6-6 with TRBJ2-3; 8 bases map to TRBD2. Losses at the gene ends were 4 bases for V and 5 bases for J; bases not matched to a gene: 5. Germline CDR1 is MNHNY and CDR2 is SVGAGI (reference sequence). This CDR3 region has 14 residues. The CDR3 is CASSFRGGEDTQYF. The CDR3, as DNA: TGTGCCAGCAGTTTTCGGGGGGGTGAAGATACGCAGTATTTT.

This chain joins TRBV27 and TRBJ2-5, with D tentatively TRBD2 (5 bases). The CDR3 is 15 amino acids. The germline CDR1 and CDR2 sequences are MNHEY and SMNVEV (reference sequence). Trimming removed 6 bases from V and 5 bases from J, with 19 bases in between. In DNA, the CDR3 is TGTGCCAGCAGACCGCTCCTCGGTAGCGCGGAGACCCAGTACTTC. Its translation is CASRPLLGSAETQYF.

J is TRBJ1-6 and V is TRBV7-2, with 7 bases lining up with TRBD1. From germline, CDR1 is SGHTA and CDR2 FQGNSA. V lost 1 base, J lost 7 bases, and 7 bases stayed unmatched. CDR3 length equals 16 residues. The chain's CDR3 is CASSLEGGRPNSPLHF. The CDR3 bases are TGTGCCAGCAGCTTAGAAGGGGGCAGGCCCAATTCACCCCTCCACTTT.

V is TRBV3-1 (or the pseudogene TRBV3-2) and J is TRBJ2-4; 9 bases fit TRBD1. This CDR3 region has 17 residues. Germline loops: CDR1 LGHDT, CDR2 YNNKEL (reference sequence). The trim removed 0 bases at V and 0 bases at J, leaving 3 bases unmatched. CDR3 DNA sequence: TGTGCCAGCAGCCAAGATTTGGGACAGGGAGCCAAAAACATTCAGTACTTC. Amino acids: CASSQDLGQGAKNIQYF.

CDR3 region: CASSRGRNSYEQYF. CDR3 nucleotides: TGTGCCAGCAGCAGAGGCCGGAACTCCTACGAGCAGTACTTC. The chain is built from TRBV13 and TRBJ2-7; D is unresolved. CDR3 size: 14 residues. Germline CDR1 reads PRHDT; CDR2 reads FYEKMQ (reference sequence). V lost 5 bases and J lost 0, with 11 bases in between.

This clone was found a few times. This sequence joins TRBV15 and TRBJ1-2; D is unclear. The CDR3 sequence is 14 residues long. V lost 0 bases and J 2 bases, leaving 7 bases between the germline ends. Germline CDR1 reads LNHNV; CDR2 reads YYDKDF (reference sequence). The CDR3 spells CATSRDNGNYGYTF. For the CDR3, the DNA is TGTGCCACCAGCAGAGATAACGGGAACTATGGCTACACCTTC. Looking up the rest from reference TRBV15 and TRBJ1-2 gives the full variable domain: DAMVIQNPRYQVTQFGKPVTLSCSQTLNHNVMYWYQQKSSQAPKLLFHYYDKDFNNEADTPDNFQSRRPNTSFCFLDIRSPGLGDTAMYLCATSRDNGNYGYTFGSGTRLTVV.

The chain uses TRBV9 and TRBJ2-7; D possibly corresponds to TRBD1 (6 bases). The CDR3 runs to 13 residues. Germline CDR1 SGDLS, CDR2 YYNGEE. V lost 0 bases, J lost 3 bases, and 7 bases lay in between. CDR3 DNA: TGTGCCAGCAGCGTAGAGACAGGCTACGAGCAGTACTTC. This translates into CASSVETGYEQYF. The full variable domain, completed using reference TRBV9 and TRBJ2-7, is DSGVTQTPKHLITATGQRVTLRCSPRSGDLSVYWYQQSLDQGLQFLIQYYNGEERAKGNILERFSAQQFPDLHSELNLSSLELGDSALYFCASSVETGYEQYFGPGTRLTVT.

This chain links TRBV5-1 with TRBJ1-6; D gene uncertain. Germline assignment: CDR1 SGHRS and CDR2 YFSETQ. The CDR3 loop spans 15 amino acids. With 0 bases removed from V and 7 bases from J, the gap between germline ends came to 11 bases. The CDR3 DNA follows: TGCGCCAGCAGCTTGGTTGCAGAGGTAAATTCACCCCTCCACTTT. Translation gives CASSLVAEVNSPLHF.

The CDR3 DNA follows: TGTGCCAGCAGCTTTAGCGGGGGAAACACCGGGGAGCTGTTTTTT. Protein sequence: CASSFSGGNTGELFF. The V call is TRBV7-9, the J call TRBJ2-2; 9 bases fit TRBD2. The CDR3 is made up of 15 amino acids. V trimming: 3 bases; J trimming: 2 bases; junction bases outside the gene matches: 1. Germline-derived CDR1 and CDR2 are SEHNR and FQNEAQ (reference sequence).

The chain recombines TRBV10-3 with TRBJ2-1, with a possible D match to TRBD2 (5 bases). This CDR3 is 13 amino acids long. V lost 8 bases, J lost 3 bases, and 11 bases lay in between. Germline V gene data show CDR1 as ENHRY and CDR2 as SYGVKD. The CDR3 coding sequence is TGTGCCATCTGGGATGGGAGCTACAATGAGCAGTTCTTC. Residues: CAIWDGSYNEQFF.

The CDR3 spells CASSPGLAELTGELFF. The CDR3 DNA reads as TGTGCCAGCTCACCGGGACTAGCGGAACTCACCGGGGAGCTGTTTTTT. This chain uses TRBV18 with TRBJ2-2, with TRBD2 matching 11 bases. Germline CDR1 reads KGHSH; CDR2 reads LQKENI. The trim removed 3 bases at V and 4 bases at J, leaving 4 bases unmatched. The CDR3 length is 16 residues.